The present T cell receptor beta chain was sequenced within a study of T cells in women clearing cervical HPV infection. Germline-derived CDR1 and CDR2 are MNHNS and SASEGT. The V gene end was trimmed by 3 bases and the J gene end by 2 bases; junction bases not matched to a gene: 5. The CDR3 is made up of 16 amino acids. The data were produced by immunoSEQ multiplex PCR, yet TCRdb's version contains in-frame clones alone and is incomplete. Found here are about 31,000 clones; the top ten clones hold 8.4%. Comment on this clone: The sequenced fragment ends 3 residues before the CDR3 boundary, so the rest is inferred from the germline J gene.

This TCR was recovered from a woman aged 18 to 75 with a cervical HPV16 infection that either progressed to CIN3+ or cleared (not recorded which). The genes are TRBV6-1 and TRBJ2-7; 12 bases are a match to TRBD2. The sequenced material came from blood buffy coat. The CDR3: CASSEGTSGSPYEQYF. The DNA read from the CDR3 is TGTGCCAGCAGTGAGGGGACTAGCGGGTCTCCCTACGAG.